The present T cell receptor beta chain was sequenced within a study of blood T cells in healthy people across ages. As for the study in general: There was about one barcoded beta molecule captured by template switching per two T cells.

Trimming took 5 bases from V and 4 from J, leaving 8 bases between them. Germline CDR1 and CDR2: LGHNA and YNFKEQ. This CDR3 contains 12 residues. This clonotype was counted a few times. A J-beta primer mix and a sample-barcoded 5' primer were used in a second PCR of about 7 to 12 cycles. From each sample, at least 2.5 million paired-end reads containing CDR3 were obtained. TCRdb independently ran MiXCR on the 5' RACE reads; one entry per CDR3 protein. The sample lists 750,000 to 850,000 distinct CDR3 sequences, 25% occurring once. The same data also contributed to another study, on T cells of mothers and their children. That publication notes: Roughly 2.8 million TCR beta reads per child versus over 9.5 million per mother. Slightly higher overlap, not significant, was seen in related mother-child pairs than in unrelated pairs.

The sequence was collected from a boy aged 10-17 years in good health. The chain uses TRBV4-2 and TRBJ1-1; no clear D. Sample: blood. CDR3 DNA sequence: TGTGCCAGCAGCACCGGAACCACTGAAGCTTTCTTT. Protein sequence: CASSTGTTEAFF.